This T cell receptor (beta chain) was profiled in a study of blood T cell repertoires in COVID-19. About the research overall: Researchers got acute and convalescent COVID-19 samples from the United States, Italy and Spain. T cells, B-cell-depleted T cells, or PBMCs provided the cDNA or gDNA that served as material.

Per the original methods: Amplification with reference gene primers provided the estimates of nucleated cell counts. The table came from immunoSEQ multiplex PCR; TCRdb's copy has only in-frame clones and leaves some out. For V, J and clone size, that table is used; D and trimming come from the DNA. The data show roughly 200,000 clones, around 90% seen once. This sequence was found in a man between 35 and 55 years old with acute or convalescent COVID-19. Sequencing was performed on peripheral blood.

CDR3 DNA: TGCGCCAGCAGTGCTCAGCGGGGACGTGAAGGCTACACCTTC. It encodes CASSAQRGREGYTF. V usage is TRBV10-2 and J usage is TRBJ1-2; D perhaps matches TRBD1 (5 bases). Germline V lookup: CDR1 WSHSY, CDR2 SAAADI. There are 14 residues in the CDR3. V lost 4 bases and J lost 8, with 17 bases in between.